This T cell receptor (beta chain) emerged from a study of T cell responses to AZD1222 COVID-19 vaccine. Findings and limits, study-wide: In the spike-specific TCR repertoire, nearly half reportedly target unmutated variant regions. Clonal diversity may have been underestimated, and the donors were mostly white British, with more females than males.

The CDR3 extends over 12 amino acids. The germline CDR1 and CDR2 sequences are MNHNS and SASEGT. Between the trimmed V and J ends, which lost 3 bases and 9 bases, there was a span of 9 bases. In regard to this clone: Its antigen is currently unknown.

The protocol was immunoSEQ multiplex PCR, while the TCRdb copy is restricted to in-frame clones and leaves out a portion. The table has 85,000 to 90,000 clones, over 85% seen once. This receptor was taken from an adult who received the AZD1222 COVID-19 vaccine. The sample was peripheral blood, taken 28 days after the second AZD1222 dose. The chain links TRBV6-1 to TRBJ1-5; D ambiguous. The CDR3 protein is CASSDRGGPQHF. For the CDR3, the DNA is TGTGCCAGCAGTGACCGGGGTGGGCCCCAGCATTTT.